This T cell receptor (beta chain) was obtained from a study of blood T cell repertoires in COVID-19. Profiling relied on immunoSEQ multiplex PCR, and the TCRdb table lists in-frame clones only, not all of them. Altogether 300,000 to 400,000 clones are present, approximately 90% being singletons, with the ten largest covering roughly 4%. In germline, CDR1 is MNHEY, CDR2 SVGAGI. Trimming removed 5 bases from V and 5 bases from J; junction bases left unmatched: 7. The CDR3 has 15 amino acids. This TCR was sampled from a woman between 45 and 65 years old with active or convalescent COVID-19. Sequences were obtained from peripheral blood. J is TRBJ2-3 and V is TRBV6-5, with 10 positions matching TRBD1. This CDR3 is CASSRQGAQGDTQYF. The CDR3 DNA is TGTGCCAGCAGTAGACAGGGGGCACAGGGAGATACGCAGTATTTT.